The rows below give T cell receptor beta chains drawn from one sample of a study of regulatory T cells in long-lasting Graves disease. TCRdb itself ran the multiplex PCR reads through MiXCR, one entry per CDR3 protein. The table records 300,000 to 350,000 distinct CDR3 sequences, about 18% of them present only once. The material sequenced was peripheral blood mononuclear cells (PBMCs), taken when the disease was refractory, from a patient treated with antithyroid drugs. The receptors shown here come from a female donor with Graves disease. Both conserved end residues are part of each CDR3. A D gene is named only where the DNA matches it firmly. Size is omitted from some rows. Given values are once, few, many or a class for expanded clones.

v_gene: TRBV11-2
abundance: .
d_gene: TRBD2
j_gene: TRBJ2-1
CDR3nt: TGTGCCAGCAGACTACTAGCGGGGGGGAAGGAGCAGTTCTTC
CDR3aa: CASRLLAGGKEQFF

v_gene: TRBV5-1
abundance: many
d_gene: TRBD1
j_gene: TRBJ1-1
CDR3nt: TGCGCCAGCAGCACAGGGGCGCAGATCACTGAAGCTTTCTTT
CDR3aa: CASSTGAQITEAFF

v_gene: TRBV11-3
abundance: many
d_gene: .
j_gene: TRBJ2-2
CDR3nt: TGTGCCAGCAGATACCAGGACACCGTCACCGGGGAGCTGTTTTTT
CDR3aa: CASRYQDTVTGELFF

v_gene: TRBV10-3
abundance: many
d_gene: TRBD2
j_gene: TRBJ2-5
CDR3nt: TGTGCCATCAGTAACTTGGGGCTAGCGGGACCCCAAGAGACCCAGTACTTC
CDR3aa: CAISNLGLAGPQETQYF

v_gene: TRBV7-6
abundance: few
d_gene: .
j_gene: TRBJ2-7
CDR3nt: TGTGCCAGCAGCTTTGGGCGGGGGCGGGGGAAGGGCTACGAGCAGTACTTC
CDR3aa: CASSFGRGRGKGYEQYF

v_gene: TRBV12-3/TRBV12-4
abundance: many
d_gene: .
j_gene: TRBJ1-5
CDR3nt: TGTGCCAGCAGCTTTGGACAGTTTCAGCCCCAGCATTTT
CDR3aa: CASSFGQFQPQHF

v_gene: TRBV7-8
abundance: many
d_gene: .
j_gene: TRBJ1-1
CDR3nt: TGTGCCAGCAGCTTAACACACAGGCGCACTGAAGCTTTCTTT
CDR3aa: CASSLTHRRTEAFF

v_gene: TRBV12-3/TRBV12-4
abundance: many
d_gene: TRBD1
j_gene: TRBJ2-5
CDR3nt: TGTGCCAGCAGTTTATTCTTATTCGAAGGACAGGGGTTGGAGACCCAGTACTTC
CDR3aa: CASSLFLFEGQGLETQYF

v_gene: TRBV3-1
abundance: .
d_gene: TRBD2
j_gene: TRBJ2-5
CDR3nt: TGTGCCAGCAGCCCCTGGACTAGCGGGAGGTGGACCCAGTACTTC
CDR3aa: CASSPWTSGRWTQYF

v_gene: TRBV5-1
abundance: few
d_gene: .
j_gene: TRBJ1-2
CDR3nt: TGCGCCAGCAGCCTCCTTTCTGACAGCTATGGCTACACCTTC
CDR3aa: CASSLLSDSYGYTF

v_gene: TRBV6-2/TRBV6-3
abundance: many
d_gene: .
j_gene: TRBJ1-5
CDR3nt: TGTGCCAGCACCTGGACCCCGCAGCAGCCCCAGCATTTT
CDR3aa: CASTWTPQQPQHF

v_gene: TRBV20-1
abundance: few
d_gene: .
j_gene: TRBJ1-6
CDR3nt: TGCAGTGCTAGACGGGGGGCCACAATTCAATCCCCCCTCCACTTT
CDR3aa: CSARRGATIQSPLHF

v_gene: TRBV19
abundance: .
d_gene: .
j_gene: TRBJ1-6
CDR3nt: TGTGCCAGCGGACCGCTTTTCGCCCTCCACTTT
CDR3aa: CASGPLFALHF

v_gene: TRBV27
abundance: many
d_gene: .
j_gene: TRBJ1-6
CDR3nt: TGTGCCAGCAGTTTATCCCGACCTAACCCGAGCTCCTATAATTCACCCCTCCACTTT
CDR3aa: CASSLSRPNPSSYNSPLHF

v_gene: TRBV11-3
abundance: few
d_gene: TRBD1
j_gene: TRBJ2-5
CDR3nt: TGTGCCAGCAGCCCTGGGACAGGGCTGGCGGAGACCCAGTACTTC
CDR3aa: CASSPGTGLAETQYF

v_gene: TRBV6-1
abundance: .
d_gene: TRBD1
j_gene: TRBJ1-5
CDR3nt: TGTGCCAGCAGGACAGGGTTCCAGCCCCAGCATTTT
CDR3aa: CASRTGFQPQHF

v_gene: TRBV20-1
abundance: many
d_gene: .
j_gene: TRBJ1-3
CDR3nt: TGCAGTGCGGGGGAGACTGGAAACACCATATATTTT
CDR3aa: CSAGETGNTIYF

v_gene: TRBV2
abundance: .
d_gene: TRBD1
j_gene: TRBJ1-1
CDR3nt: TGTGCCAGCAGGGCCTCCGAGGGGGCGTATCTTGAAGCTTTCTTT
CDR3aa: CASRASEGAYLEAFF

v_gene: TRBV5-1
abundance: few
d_gene: .
j_gene: TRBJ2-7
CDR3nt: TGCGCCAGCAGCTTGGATCTAGGGACCTACGAGCAGTACTTC
CDR3aa: CASSLDLGTYEQYF

v_gene: TRBV29-1
abundance: many
d_gene: .
j_gene: TRBJ1-2
CDR3nt: TGCAGCGTTGGGGGCAGGCTTGACTTCTATGGCTACACCTTC
CDR3aa: CSVGGRLDFYGYTF

v_gene: TRBV20-1
abundance: .
d_gene: TRBD2
j_gene: TRBJ2-3
CDR3nt: TGCTCCCAGGGCTTGAGTAGCGGGGTGACAGATACGCAGTATTTT
CDR3aa: CSQGLSSGVTDTQYF

v_gene: TRBV5-1
abundance: .
d_gene: TRBD1
j_gene: TRBJ2-7
CDR3nt: TGCGCCAGCAGTCCACAGGGGTACTACGAGCAGTACTTC
CDR3aa: CASSPQGYYEQYF

v_gene: TRBV20-1
abundance: many
d_gene: .
j_gene: TRBJ1-1
CDR3nt: TGCAGTGCTAGAGGAATGCTTGGGGGGTTCACTGAAGCTTTCTTT
CDR3aa: CSARGMLGGFTEAFF

v_gene: TRBV5-1
abundance: many
d_gene: TRBD2
j_gene: TRBJ2-2
CDR3nt: TGCGCCAGCAGCTCGACTAGCGGGTATGGCGGGGAGCTGTTTTTT
CDR3aa: CASSSTSGYGGELFF